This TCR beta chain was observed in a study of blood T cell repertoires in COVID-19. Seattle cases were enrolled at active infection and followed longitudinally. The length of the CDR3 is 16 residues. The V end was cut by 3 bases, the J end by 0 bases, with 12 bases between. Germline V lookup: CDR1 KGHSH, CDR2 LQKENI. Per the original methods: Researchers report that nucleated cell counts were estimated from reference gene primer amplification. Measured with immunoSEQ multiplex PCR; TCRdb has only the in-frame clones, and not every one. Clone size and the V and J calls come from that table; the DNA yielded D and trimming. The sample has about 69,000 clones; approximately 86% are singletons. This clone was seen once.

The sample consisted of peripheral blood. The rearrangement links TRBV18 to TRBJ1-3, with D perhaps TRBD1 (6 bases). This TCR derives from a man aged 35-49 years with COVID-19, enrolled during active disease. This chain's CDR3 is CASSPQDRFSGNTIYF. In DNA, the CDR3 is TGTGCCAGCTCACCCCAAGACAGGTTCTCTGGAAACACCATATATTTT.